The 20 T cell receptor beta chains given below trace back to one sample, sequenced in a study of T cell responses to AZD1222 COVID-19 vaccine. Method: immunoSEQ multiplex PCR; TCRdb's copy keeps in-frame clones and lacks some. This repertoire shows 100,000 to 150,000 clones, about 86% found once; its top ten account for around 2.9%. The sequences come from peripheral blood, collected 28 days after the second AZD1222 dose. The receptors were sampled from an adult who received the AZD1222 COVID-19 vaccine.

This rearrangement joins TRBV3-1 (or the pseudogene TRBV3-2) to TRBJ2-5, with 9 bases lining up with TRBD1. CDR1 and CDR2 from the germline V gene are LGHDT and YNNKEL (reference sequence). With V trimmed by 1 base and J by 4 bases, 7 bases remained unmatched. The CDR3 contains 16 residues. CDR3 amino acids: CASSQVGTGNSETQYF. In DNA, the CDR3 is TGTGCCAGCAGCCAAGTTGGGACAGGGAATTCAGAGACCCAGTACTTC.

V and J are TRBV18 and TRBJ2-5; tentative D call: TRBD2 (6 bases). In germline, CDR1 is KGHSH, CDR2 LQKENI. With 2 bases removed from V and 5 bases from J, the gap between germline ends came to 12 bases. The CDR3 spans 14 residues. The CDR3 region is CASSPNPGVETQYF. In nucleotides, the CDR3 is TGTGCCAGCTCACCAAACCCGGGGGTCGAGACCCAGTACTTC.

CDR3 sequence reads: CASSLRAQDHNEQFF. For the CDR3, the DNA is TGCGCCAGCAGCTTGAGGGCGCAGGATCACAATGAGCAGTTCTTC. This sequence joins TRBV5-1 and TRBJ2-1; D uncertain. With 1 base removed from V and 5 bases from J, the gap between germline ends came to 13 bases. Germline lookup yields CDR1 SGHRS and CDR2 YFSETQ. This CDR3 spans 15 amino acids.

This clone was counted a few times. The chain recombines TRBV2 with TRBJ2-7; 7 nucleotides match TRBD2. The trim removed 6 bases at V and 0 bases at J, leaving 2 bases unmatched. The CDR3 is 13 residues long. From germline, CDR1 is SNHLY and CDR2 FYNNEI. CDR3 region: CASRSGDSYEQYF. Written as DNA, the CDR3 is TGTGCCAGCAGGAGCGGGGACTCCTACGAGCAGTACTTC.

The chain couples TRBV11-2 to TRBJ2-7; TRBD2 aligns across 10 bases. The CDR3 extends over 17 amino acids. The V and J ends lost 0 bases and 0 bases, in that order; junction bases with no gene match: 5. The germline V gene encodes CDR1 SGHAT and CDR2 FQNNGV. The CDR3 bases are TGTGCCAGCAGCTTAGACTCACTAGCGGGGTTCTCCTACGAGCAGTACTTC. Translating it yields CASSLDSLAGFSYEQYF.

This rearrangement joins TRBV19 to TRBJ2-5; the match to TRBD2 covers 12 bases. The CDR3 is made up of 17 amino acids. The germline V gene has CDR1 LNHDA and CDR2 SQIVND (reference sequence). Unmatched junction bases numbered 12, after V lost 6 bases and J lost 4 bases. The CDR3 DNA follows: TGTGCCAGTAGCATGCACCGGACTAGCGGGGTGCCAGAGACCCAGTACTTC. Translating it yields CASSMHRTSGVPETQYF.

The chain has TRBV27 and TRBJ2-1; D gene ambiguous. With 1 base removed from V and 2 bases from J, the gap between germline ends came to 6 bases. CDR3 length equals 14 residues. CDR1 is MNHEY, CDR2 SMNVEV, per germline (reference sequence). CDR3 region: CASSLYGTYNEQFF. The CDR3 DNA is TGTGCCAGCAGTTTATACGGAACCTACAATGAGCAGTTCTTC.

This chain connects TRBV7-9 to TRBJ1-5, with 7 bases fitting TRBD1. Germline V CDR1 and CDR2: SEHNR, FQNEAQ (reference sequence). With V trimmed by 1 base and J by 0 bases, 0 bases remained unmatched. This CDR3 spans 15 amino acids. The CDR3 bases are TGTGCCAGCAGCTTAGGGGACAGTAGCAATCAGCCCCAGCATTTT. Its translation is CASSLGDSSNQPQHF.

The chain is built from TRBV7-2 and TRBJ1-1, with a possible D match to TRBD1 (6 bases). The CDR3 is made up of 14 amino acids. V was trimmed by 3 bases and J by 5 bases, leaving 13 bases between them. Germline V CDR1 and CDR2: SGHTA, FQGNSA. The CDR3 region has the DNA TGTGCCAGCAGCTTCCTAGGGGGACGGACTGAAGCTTTCTTT. Translated: CASSFLGGRTEAFF.

This clone was picked up one time. The chain couples TRBV6-2 or TRBV6-3 to TRBJ2-1; 12 bases align to TRBD2. This CDR3 has 16 amino acids. J was trimmed by 9 bases and V by 2 bases; bases with no gene match: 8. Per germline, CDR1 MNHEY and CDR2 SVGEGT. The CDR3 loop reads CASSYHPSGGAFEQFF. The CDR3 region has the DNA TGTGCCAGCAGTTACCATCCTAGCGGGGGGGCCTTTGAGCAGTTCTTC.

V usage is TRBV5-1 and J usage is TRBJ2-5; D gene uncertain. The V end lost 0 bases, the J end lost 5 bases, and 11 bases lay between the germline ends. The CDR3 loop spans 14 amino acids. From germline, CDR1 is SGHRS and CDR2 YFSETQ. DNA of the CDR3: TGCGCCAGCAGCTTGGGAAATATCGGCGAGACCCAGTACTTC. It specifies CASSLGNIGETQYF.

V usage is TRBV2 and J usage is TRBJ2-7; 8 bases agree with TRBD1. V gave up 4 bases and J gave up 3 bases; unmatched junction bases: 8. CDR3 length equals 15 residues. Germline V lookup: CDR1 SNHLY, CDR2 FYNNEI. Here the CDR3 DNA reads TGTGCCAGCAGTGCGCGCGGGGACAGGTACTACGAGCAGTACTTC. Translating gives CASSARGDRYYEQYF.

The chain couples TRBV4-2 to TRBJ2-3, with 11 nucleotides matching TRBD1. This CDR3 is 17 amino acids long. Germline trimming cut 3 bases from V and 2 bases from J; bases unmatched to any gene: 7. The V gene's germline CDR1 is LGHNA and CDR2 YNFKEQ. Written as DNA, the CDR3 is TGTGCCAGCAGCCAGAGAGGACAGGGGGCTCTCACAGATACGCAGTATTTT. It translates to CASSQRGQGALTDTQYF.

The gene calls are TRBV10-2 and TRBJ1-1; D is undetermined. The length of the CDR3 is 14 residues. V was cut by 3 bases and J by 1 base, with 9 bases left in between. Per germline, CDR1 WSHSY and CDR2 SAAADI. In DNA form, the CDR3 reads TGCGCCAGCAGTGATTGGACGGAGAACACTGAAGCTTTCTTT. Protein product: CASSDWTENTEAFF.

The rearrangement uses TRBV2 and TRBJ2-5; D is ambiguous. Germline assignment: CDR1 SNHLY and CDR2 FYNNEI. The V end lost 4 bases, the J end lost 4 bases, and 10 bases lay between the germline ends. CDR3 length equals 13 residues. The CDR3 nucleotides read TGTGCCAGCAGTGGGACGAGGTTAGAGACCCAGTACTTC. As protein: CASSGTRLETQYF.

The chain recombines TRBV5-1 with TRBJ2-7, with D uncertain. The CDR3 contains 14 residues. Trimming took off 0 bases at V and 1 base at J, with 8 bases between the two ends. CDR1 and CDR2 (germline): SGHRS, YFSETQ. CDR3 loop: CASSLGPSSYEQYF. CDR3 nucleotide sequence: TGCGCCAGCAGCTTGGGACCGAGTTCCTACGAGCAGTACTTC. Together with reference TRBV5-1 and TRBJ2-7, the CDR3 gives the full variable domain: KAGVTQTPRYLIKTRGQQVTLSCSPISGHRSVSWYQQTPGQGLQFLFEYFSETQRNKGNFPGRFSGRQFSNSRSEMNVSTLELGDSALYLCASSLGPSSYEQYFGPGTRLTVT.

In DNA form, the CDR3 reads TGTGCCAGCAGCCAACGGGATGGAGAGACCGGGGAGCTGTTTTTT. Protein: CASSQRDGETGELFF. This chain uses TRBV7-6 with TRBJ2-2, with D tentatively TRBD2 (5 bases). CDR1 and CDR2 (germline): SGHVS, FNYEAQ. V was trimmed by 5 bases and J by 5 bases, leaving 15 bases between them. This CDR3 has 15 amino acids.

In DNA, the CDR3 is TGTGCCAGCAGCCCGCGGACAATTCCGTCCGGCTACACCTTC. Its protein product is CASSPRTIPSGYTF. V is TRBV7-2 and J is TRBJ1-2; D might be TRBD1 (5 bases). The CDR3 runs to 14 residues. The ends were cut back, 5 bases at V and 8 bases at J, with 18 bases in the middle. Germline V lookup: CDR1 SGHTA, CDR2 FQGNSA.

The rearrangement links TRBV12-3 or TRBV12-4 to TRBJ1-1; D is unclear. V shed 5 bases and J shed 1 base, with 8 bases lying between them. This CDR3 region has 13 residues. The CDR3 is CASSPSSNTEAFF. The DNA of the CDR3 is TGTGCCAGCAGTCCTTCTTCGAACACTGAAGCTTTCTTT.

About this clone: Other DNA variants within this sample encode the same CDR3. The chain links TRBV28 to TRBJ1-2, with 10 bases fitting TRBD1. V was clipped by 5 bases and J by 8 bases; unmatched bases: 14. Germline V gives CDR1 MDHEN, CDR2 SYDVKM. This CDR3 spans 16 amino acids. The CDR3 nucleotides read TGTGCCAGCAGTGAGCACCCGGGACAGGGGAATTGGGGCTACACCTTC. It is translated as CASSEHPGQGNWGYTF.